This entry describes one T cell receptor (beta chain). This sample was included in a study of blood T cell repertoires in COVID-19. Study summary: COVID-19 samples, acute and convalescent, were from the United States, Italy and Spain.

The CDR3 is 16 amino acids. Germline loops: CDR1 MNHEY, CDR2 SVGAGI. Germline trimming cut 1 base from V and 5 bases from J; bases unmatched to any gene: 9. In the authors' methods: For nucleated cells, counts were estimated from reference gene primer amplification. Method: immunoSEQ multiplex PCR; TCRdb's copy keeps in-frame clones and lacks some. From that table come the V and J calls and clone size; the DNA was used to work out D and trimming. The profile shows roughly 170,000 clones, approximately 84% of them singletons. Sequenced material: peripheral blood. This clonotype was obtained from a man aged 40-55 years who had recovered from COVID-19. The rearrangement joins TRBV6-5 to TRBJ2-3, with 7 bases identical to TRBD2. CDR3 DNA: TGTGCCAGCAGTTACTGGGGTAGCGGGCAGGTAGATACGCAGTATTTT. It specifies CASSYWGSGQVDTQYF.